The 26 T cell receptor beta chains below were found in one sample sequenced in a study of STAT3 mutations in large granular lymphocyte leukemia. Their specific antigens are unknown. Study-wide results and limits: At least one immunodominant TCR beta clonotype appeared in every T-cell large granular lymphocyte leukemia patient.

Some clones are missing from TCRdb's copy, which holds only in-frame ones; the method was immunoSEQ multiplex PCR. The sample holds several thousand clones, more than 85% seen once. The specimen sequenced was peripheral blood mononuclear cells. These receptor sequences come from a man between 60 and 75 years old with T-cell large granular lymphocyte leukemia. Some clones in this sample may be carry-over from other donors' samples.

This chain connects TRBV6-6 to TRBJ1-5; D may be TRBD1 (6 bases). V lost 5 bases to trimming and J lost 6 bases, with 20 bases between them. In germline, CDR1 is MNHNY, CDR2 SVGAGI (reference sequence). This CDR3 spans 16 amino acids. The CDR3 coding sequence is TGTGCCAGCAGTCTCCCGGGGGAGGGGGACGGTCAGCCCCAGCATTTT. As protein: CASSLPGEGDGQPQHF.

In DNA, the CDR3 is TGTGCCAGCAGCCTTACCGGGCCTACAACAGATACGCAGTATTTT. The encoded protein is CASSLTGPTTDTQYF. This rearrangement joins TRBV7-9 to TRBJ2-3; D unclear. Trimming took off 5 bases at V and 3 bases at J, with 15 bases between the two ends. The germline CDR1 and CDR2 sequences are SEHNR and FQNEAQ (reference sequence). CDR3 length: 15 amino acids.

The V and J genes are TRBV29-1 and TRBJ2-6; possibly TRBD2 for D (6 bases). The germline V and J ends were trimmed by 5 bases and 0 bases, with 17 bases remaining between them. This CDR3 is built from 17 residues. The germline gives CDR1 SQVTM, CDR2 ANQGSEA. The CDR3 region has the DNA TGCAGCGTTACGCCAGGGAGGTTAGGCTCTGGGGCCAACGTCCTGACTTTC. Translated, it gives CSVTPGRLGSGANVLTF.

The rearrangement joins TRBV5-4 to TRBJ2-1; 9 bases line up with TRBD2. Germline lookup yields CDR1 SGHNT and CDR2 YYREEE (reference sequence). V shed 1 base and J 8 bases; nucleotides not matched to a gene: 10. There are 16 residues in the CDR3. The CDR3 here is CASSLPLSGSRDEQFF. For the CDR3, the DNA is TGTGCCAGCAGCTTGCCCCTTAGCGGGAGCCGGGATGAGCAGTTCTTC.

The J gene is TRBJ2-1, the V gene TRBV12-5; D gene ambiguous. Germline CDR1 and CDR2: LGHNT and FRNRAP. The CDR3 sequence is 14 residues long. Trimming cost V 1 base and J 2 bases, with 6 bases left between them. As DNA, the CDR3 is TGTGCTAGTGGTTTGGGTGATACCTACAATGAGCAGTTCTTC. Residues: CASGLGDTYNEQFF.

The V and J genes are TRBV9 and TRBJ2-7; 7 bases are shared with TRBD2. The CDR3 is 15 residues long. J was trimmed by 5 bases and V by 4 bases; bases with no gene match: 12. From germline, CDR1 is SGDLS and CDR2 YYNGEE. The CDR3 spells CASSRYRDYRDEQYF. The CDR3 DNA is TGTGCCAGCAGCCGGTACCGGGACTATCGAGACGAGCAGTACTTC.

The genes are TRBV10-3 and TRBJ2-7; 9 nucleotides line up with TRBD1. This CDR3 has 14 residues. Germline V gene lookup returns CDR1 ENHRY and CDR2 SYGVKD. V gave up 10 bases and J gave up 1 base; unmatched junction bases: 8. The CDR3 protein is CATKGGQGSYEQYF. In nucleotides, the CDR3 is TGTGCCACGAAGGGGGGACAGGGTTCCTACGAGCAGTACTTC.

The chain links TRBV28 to TRBJ1-1, with 7 bases identical to TRBD1. Germline V gene lookup returns CDR1 MDHEN and CDR2 SYDVKM. The CDR3 loop spans 12 amino acids. With V trimmed by 9 bases and J by 4 bases, 5 bases remained unmatched. The DNA of the CDR3 is TGTGCCAGTAGGACAGGCGGCACTGAAGCTTTCTTT. Protein sequence: CASRTGGTEAFF.

J is TRBJ1-4 and V is TRBV28; D may be TRBD1 (5 bases). This CDR3 has 14 amino acids. CDR1 and CDR2 from the germline V gene are MDHEN and SYDVKM. V was pared by 5 bases and J by 8 bases, with 15 bases between. The chain's CDR3 is CASSTREGREKLFF. CDR3 bases: TGTGCCAGCAGTACCCGGGAGGGGAGGGAAAAACTGTTTTTT.

This chain joins TRBV7-2 and TRBJ2-7; no definite D call. From germline, CDR1 is SGHTA and CDR2 FQGNSA. V lost 2 bases, J lost 2 bases, and 7 bases lay in between. The length of the CDR3 is 13 residues. The CDR3, as DNA: TGTGCCAGCAGCTTATTAAGGCCCTACGAGCAGTACTTC. Translation gives CASSLLRPYEQYF.

V gene TRBV30 combines with J gene TRBJ1-1; 7 bases agree with TRBD1. The CDR3 is 12 amino acids. V gave up 5 bases and J gave up 7 bases; unmatched junction bases: 7. The germline gives CDR1 GTSNPN, CDR2 SVGIG (reference sequence). The CDR3 reads CAWGRGLGEAFF. In nucleotides, the CDR3 is TGTGCCTGGGGAAGGGGGCTGGGTGAAGCTTTCTTT.

The V gene is TRBV5-1, the J gene TRBJ1-5, with D unclear. Trimming took 0 bases from V and 7 from J, leaving 14 bases between them. The CDR3 totals 15 residues. Germline CDR1 reads SGHRS; CDR2 reads YFSETQ. The CDR3 DNA follows: TGCGCCAGCAGCTTGGTTCCGGCAGTAGGACAGCCCCAGCATTTT. Translated: CASSLVPAVGQPQHF. Full variable domain (rest looked up from reference TRBV5-1 and TRBJ1-5): KAGVTQTPRYLIKTRGQQVTLSCSPISGHRSVSWYQQTPGQGLQFLFEYFSETQRNKGNFPGRFSGRQFSNSRSEMNVSTLELGDSALYLCASSLVPAVGQPQHFGDGTRLSIL.

The CDR3 protein is CAGGLGETQYF. DNA of the CDR3: TGTGCCGGAGGGTTAGGTGAGACCCAGTACTTC. The V and J genes are TRBV30 and TRBJ2-5, with a tentative D call TRBD2 (6 bases). This CDR3 is 11 amino acids long. Trimming cost V 8 bases and J 5 bases, with 12 bases left between them. Germline CDR1 GTSNPN, CDR2 SVGIG (reference sequence).

This clone was picked up one time. The rearrangement links TRBV11-3 to TRBJ2-3, with TRBD2 matching 8 bases. V was clipped by 5 bases and J by 5 bases; unmatched bases: 6. The CDR3 spans 14 residues. Germline CDR1 is SGHNT and CDR2 is YENEEA. CDR3 coding DNA: TGTGCCAGCAGCCGAGGGACTAGTGGAGATACGCAGTATTTT. It codes for CASSRGTSGDTQYF.

J is TRBJ2-3 and V is TRBV19, with 9 nucleotides matching TRBD1. The germline CDR1 and CDR2 sequences are LNHDA and SQIVND (reference sequence). There are 13 residues in the CDR3. After removal of 6 bases from V and 4 bases from J, the junction contained 2 bases not matched to a gene. In nucleotides, the CDR3 is TGTGCCAGTAGGGACAGGGGATCAGATACGCAGTATTTT. Protein product: CASRDRGSDTQYF.

The chain is built from TRBV5-1 and TRBJ2-1; tentative D call: TRBD2 (6 bases). Trimming left V 4 bases short and J 6 bases short, with 11 bases between. Germline-derived CDR1 and CDR2 are SGHRS and YFSETQ. This CDR3 has 13 amino acids. The CDR3 region has the DNA TGCGCCAGCAGCCGGGAGCCGGGCAATGAGCAGTTCTTC. Protein sequence: CASSREPGNEQFF.

This chain uses TRBV19 with TRBJ2-7; 11 nucleotides align to TRBD1. Germline V CDR1 and CDR2: LNHDA, SQIVND (reference sequence). The CDR3 is 15 residues long. Trimming cost V 4 bases and J 1 base; bases outside gene matches: 3. The CDR3: CASSTGTGGSYEQYF. As DNA, the CDR3 is TGTGCCAGTAGTACCGGGACAGGGGGATCCTACGAGCAGTACTTC.

CDR3 residues: CASSFTAGLADYTDTQYF. In DNA, the CDR3 is TGTGCCAGCAGCTTTACTGCAGGACTAGCGGACTACACAGATACGCAGTATTTT. The chain combines TRBV13 with TRBJ2-3; 10 bases align to TRBD2. V was clipped by 3 bases and J by 2 bases; unmatched bases: 11. Germline loops: CDR1 PRHDT, CDR2 FYEKMQ (reference sequence). The CDR3 covers 18 residues. Full variable domain (rest looked up from reference TRBV13 and TRBJ2-3): AAGVIQSPRHLIKEKRETATLKCYPIPRHDTVYWYQQGPGQDPQFLISFYEKMQSDKGSIPDRFSAQQFSDYHSELNMSSLELGDSALYFCASSFTAGLADYTDTQYFGPGTRLTVL.

J is TRBJ1-5 and V is TRBV6-1, with no clear D. Germline V CDR1 and CDR2: MNHNS, SASEGT. V dropped 4 bases and J dropped 0 bases, with 13 bases sitting between them. The CDR3 totals 16 residues. The CDR3, as DNA: TGTGCCAGCAGTGCCACCCGTTTCTTTAGCAATCAGCCCCAGCATTTT. Its translation: CASSATRFFSNQPQHF.

The V call is TRBV15, the J call TRBJ1-3, with 8 bases identical to TRBD1. This CDR3 is 15 amino acids long. Trimming removed 0 bases from V and 6 bases from J; junction bases left unmatched: 4. Germline CDR1 reads LNHNV; CDR2 reads YYDKDF (reference sequence). The CDR3 reads CATSRDNRGVNTIYF. For the CDR3, the DNA is TGTGCCACCAGCAGAGACAACAGGGGGGTAAACACCATATATTTT. The whole variable domain, remainder taken from reference TRBV15 and TRBJ1-3, is DAMVIQNPRYQVTQFGKPVTLSCSQTLNHNVMYWYQQKSSQAPKLLFHYYDKDFNNEADTPDNFQSRRPNTSFCFLDIRSPGLGDTAMYLCATSRDNRGVNTIYFGEGSWLTVV.

The genes are TRBV4-3 and TRBJ2-7; a possible D gene is TRBD2 (5 bases). Germline CDR1 and CDR2: LGHNA and YSLEER. The CDR3 length is 13 residues. The germline V and J ends were trimmed by 5 bases and 2 bases, with 10 bases remaining between them. DNA for the CDR3: TGCGCCAGCAGCTCGACTATACCCTACGAGCAGTACTTC. As protein: CASSSTIPYEQYF.

The V gene is TRBV7-3, the J gene TRBJ2-7, with 10 bases lining up with TRBD2. After removal of 8 bases from V and 6 bases from J, the junction contained 4 bases not matched to a gene. The length of the CDR3 is 12 residues. The germline CDR1 and CDR2 sequences are SGHTA and FQGTGA. CDR3 DNA sequence: TGTGCCAGCGGGGTAGCGGGAGGCGAGCAGTACTTC. Translated: CASGVAGGEQYF.

The chain couples TRBV14 to TRBJ1-1; possibly TRBD1 for D (5 bases). Germline-derived CDR1 and CDR2 are SGHDN and FVKESK. Trimming stripped 1 base from V and 3 bases from J, with 9 bases between. This CDR3 is 14 amino acids long. Here the CDR3 reads CASSQGGTYTEAFF. CDR3 sequence (DNA): TGTGCCAGCAGCCAAGGGGGGACCTACACTGAAGCTTTCTTT.

The chain has TRBV7-9 and TRBJ1-4, with D possibly TRBD1 on 5 matching bases. In germline, CDR1 is SEHNR, CDR2 FQNEAQ (reference sequence). Trimming pared 7 bases from V and 0 bases from J, leaving 18 bases between. The CDR3 extends over 17 amino acids. CDR3 sequence: CASTGTHLLATNEKLFF. The CDR3, as DNA: TGTGCCAGCACCGGGACTCATCTACTTGCAACTAATGAAAAACTGTTTTTT.

The chain uses TRBV15 and TRBJ2-7, with no clear D. V was pared by 5 bases and J by 7 bases, with 12 bases between. CDR3 length equals 12 residues. The germline gives CDR1 LNHNV, CDR2 YYDKDF (reference sequence). The CDR3 DNA sequence: TGTGCCACCAGCGTAGAGGTCGCGGAGCAGTACTTC. Protein product: CATSVEVAEQYF.

The chain couples TRBV18 to TRBJ1-2, with a possible D match to TRBD1 (6 bases). CDR3 length: 17 amino acids. The V end lost 1 base, the J end lost 4 bases, and 19 bases lay between the germline ends. The germline V gene has CDR1 KGHSH and CDR2 LQKENI. The CDR3, as DNA: TGTGCCAGCTCACCACGGACAGATCCTGGGGGAACCTATGGCTACACCTTC. Translating gives CASSPRTDPGGTYGYTF.